This T cell receptor beta chain was recorded in a study of T-cell reconstitution after alpha-beta-depleted transplantation in children (dated by TCRdb to about 2016). About the full investigation: Using TCR repertoire profiling, the study quantitatively followed how T-cell immune reconstitution unfolded in children after TCRalphabeta/CD19-depleted allogeneic hematopoietic cell transplantation. Overall study outcomes, separate from this receptor: The apparently early alphabetaT-cell count recovery about two months after transplant was reportedly dependent on only several hundred rapidly expanded clones derived from non-depleted graft cells. Over subsequent months, a decline in hyperexpanded clone frequencies was noted, and after one year, T-cell counts and TCRbeta diversity were mostly ascribed to newly produced T cells. The high TCRbeta diversity at day 60 in some patients was ascribed to recipient T cells and intrathymic progenitors that had survived conditioning.

Receptor libraries were prepared by PCR. The run used an Illumina HiSeq 2500. To normalize quantification of the TCRbeta repertoire, the TCR libraries were built with molecular barcoding that relied on unique molecular identifiers. The raw public reads went through TCRdb reprocessing: fastp at Q25, MiXCR clone calling, in-frame beta chains kept. Each CDR3 protein appears once, grouped with its most common genes and DNA. The sample table shows 450,000 to 550,000 distinct CDR3 sequences, and approximately 10% are seen once. Clones ranked in the top ten supply about 15% of the sample. CDR1 and CDR2, looked up from the germline V gene, are SGHRS and YFSETQ. The junction shows trimming of 2 bases on V and 5 bases on J, plus 13 bases between the germline ends. The CDR3 numbers 14 residues from cysteine through phenylalanine. Of all the DNA, just the CDR3 is kept, 42 bases in frame from base 1. This clonotype was detected ten times or more. Its antigen is still unknown. Base quality data are lacking; no much larger clone is found one base away.

The treatment or condition label here, explained by the study, means: allogeneic hematopoietic cell transplantation with graft depleted of TCRalphabeta T cells and CD19 B cells. The transplant recipients were children given TCRalphabeta/CD19-depleted allogeneic hematopoietic cell grafts. The V and J segments used are TRBV5-1 and TRBJ2-5; possibly the D gene is TRBD2, per 6 matching bases. Sequencing used PBMCs, mostly from graft donor cells, obtained 180 days after TCRalphabeta/CD19-depleted stem cell transplant. This clonotype was sampled from a female patient younger than 10 who had a stem cell transplant for aplastic anemia, so the T cells may come from the graft donor. At the DNA level, the sequence is TGCGCCAGCAGCTTAGGGTCACGGGGGGAGACCCAGTACTTC. This yields the protein CASSLGSRGETQYF.